These 20 T cell receptor beta chains came from one sample sequenced in a study of shared clonotypes between healthy human individuals. Cells designated naive CD8 were CD45RO-negative and were positively selected for CCR7, with terminally differentiated effector memory CD45RA+ cells excluded. Repertoires were generated with immunoSEQ multiplex PCR, while TCRdb's copy carries only in-frame clones and drops some. Altogether about 610,000 clones are present, approximately 96% being singletons, with the ten largest covering less than 0.12%. Sequencing was performed on naive CD8+ T cells sorted from blood. The receptors come from a woman aged 25 to 45 in good health.

The V gene is TRBV5-6, the J gene TRBJ2-1; D is ambiguous. The CDR3 contains 13 residues. The germline V gene has CDR1 SGHDT and CDR2 YYEEEE. V was shortened by 0 bases and J by 8 bases, with 9 bases between the two germline ends. The CDR3 DNA reads TGTGCCAGCAGCTTGGGTCAGTTGTATGAGCAGTTCTTC. Protein product: CASSLGQLYEQFF.

To note about this clone: Other DNA variants within this sample encode the same CDR3. This chain connects TRBV9 to TRBJ2-7; a weak D match, TRBD2 (6 bases). The CDR3 totals 15 residues. Germline V lookup: CDR1 SGDLS, CDR2 YYNGEE. V was clipped by 0 bases and J by 0 bases, with 10 bases between them. CDR3: CASSVGDSYSYEQYF. In DNA, the CDR3 is TGTGCCAGCAGCGTAGGGGACTCTTACTCCTACGAGCAGTACTTC. The complete variable domain, with remaining parts taken from reference TRBV9 and TRBJ2-7, reads DSGVTQTPKHLITATGQRVTLRCSPRSGDLSVYWYQQSLDQGLQFLIQYYNGEERAKGNILERFSAQQFPDLHSELNLSSLELGDSALYFCASSVGDSYSYEQYFGPGTRLTVT.

This sequence joins TRBV5-1 and TRBJ2-2, with a possible D match to TRBD2 (5 bases). Trimming removed 4 bases at V and 1 base at J, with 17 bases between. Germline V CDR1 and CDR2: SGHRS, YFSETQ. The CDR3 sequence is 17 residues long. The CDR3 DNA reads as TGCGCCAGCAGCGTTGAGGGATACTTAGGGAACACCGGGGAGCTGTTTTTT. It yields the protein CASSVEGYLGNTGELFF.

The chain has TRBV28 and TRBJ1-1; TRBD1 matches at 11 bases. V was pared by 6 bases and J by 0 bases, with 9 bases of the junction left unmatched. This CDR3 has 17 residues. Germline lookup yields CDR1 MDHEN and CDR2 SYDVKM. The CDR3 nucleotides are TGTGCCAGCAGCAGGCTGGGACAGGGGGACTTGAACACTGAAGCTTTCTTT. Protein sequence: CASSRLGQGDLNTEAFF.

The chain has TRBV30 and TRBJ1-1, with no clear D. The CDR3 runs 13 residues. Germline V gives CDR1 GTSNPN, CDR2 SVGIG (reference sequence). The V and J ends lost 5 bases and 8 bases respectively, with 18 bases between them. In nucleotides, the CDR3 is TGTGCCTGGGCTACCGGACGGGGAACCGAAGCTTTCTTT. It yields the protein CAWATGRGTEAFF.

A single count supports this clone. The chain employs TRBV5-6 and TRBJ2-7, with D hard to call. This CDR3 spans 13 amino acids. Germline V gene lookup returns CDR1 SGHDT and CDR2 YYEEEE. The V end lost 0 bases, the J end lost 5 bases, and 9 bases lay between the germline ends. CDR3 amino acids: CASSLALGDEQYF. The CDR3 nucleotides read TGTGCCAGCAGCTTGGCCTTAGGTGACGAGCAGTACTTC.

The chain combines TRBV5-8 with TRBJ1-5; D is unclear. The V end was cut by 1 base, the J end by 2 bases, with 13 bases between. Germline V CDR1 and CDR2: SGHTS, YDEGEE. The CDR3 contains 16 residues. The CDR3 is CASSLSEGSGNQPQHF. The CDR3 DNA reads TGTGCCAGCAGCTTGTCAGAAGGTTCCGGCAATCAGCCCCAGCATTTT.

Only one count was recorded for this clone. V usage is TRBV2 and J usage is TRBJ2-1; TRBD2 aligns across 8 bases. This CDR3 is 15 amino acids long. Trimming cost V 6 bases and J 5 bases; bases outside gene matches: 9. Germline V gene sequence: CDR1 SNHLY, CDR2 FYNNEI. This CDR3 is CASRASGYPNNEQFF. CDR3 nucleotide sequence: TGTGCCAGCAGGGCTAGCGGGTACCCTAACAATGAGCAGTTCTTC.

The genes are TRBV9 and TRBJ2-1; D gene uncertain. The CDR3 length is 12 residues. The germline V gene has CDR1 SGDLS and CDR2 YYNGEE. Trimming took off 0 bases at V and 9 bases at J, with 7 bases between the two ends. This chain's CDR3 is CASSVAMSEQFF. CDR3 nucleotides: TGTGCCAGCAGCGTAGCCATGAGTGAGCAGTTCTTC.

The CDR3 DNA is TGTGCCATCAGGATGGGACTAGCGGTGGGAAATGAGCAGTTCTTC. Translated: CAIRMGLAVGNEQFF. The rearrangement joins TRBV10-3 to TRBJ2-1; TRBD2 matches at 11 bases. This CDR3 has 15 residues. J lost 7 bases, V lost 6 bases, and 8 bases had no gene match. The V gene's germline CDR1 is ENHRY and CDR2 SYGVKD.

The chain uses TRBV28 and TRBJ1-2, with D unclear. Looked up from germline, CDR1 is MDHEN and CDR2 is SYDVKM. V was clipped by 5 bases and J by 6 bases, with 16 bases between them. The CDR3 loop spans 14 amino acids. The CDR3 region has the DNA TGTGCCAGCAGTGGCGGCCGGGGAATCGATGGCTACACCTTC. It specifies CASSGGRGIDGYTF.

The chain links TRBV19 to TRBJ2-1; maybe TRBD2 (5 bases). Per the germline V gene, CDR1 is LNHDA and CDR2 is SQIVND (reference sequence). CDR3 length: 12 amino acids. V dropped 4 bases and J dropped 9 bases, with 10 bases sitting between them. Here the CDR3 DNA reads TGTGCCAGTAGTACCACTAGTATTGAGCAGTTCTTC. It yields the protein CASSTTSIEQFF.

The V gene is TRBV5-6, the J gene TRBJ2-7; D perhaps matches TRBD2 (5 bases). V lost 0 bases to trimming and J lost 6 bases, with 10 bases between them. CDR3 length: 13 residues. CDR1 and CDR2 from the germline V gene are SGHDT and YYEEEE. The CDR3: CASSLAGVTEQYF. The DNA for the CDR3 is TGTGCCAGCAGCTTGGCCGGGGTTACCGAGCAGTACTTC.

The chain is built from TRBV28 and TRBJ1-1; the match to TRBD1 covers 9 bases. Per the germline V gene, CDR1 is MDHEN and CDR2 is SYDVKM. V was clipped by 4 bases and J by 1 base; unmatched bases: 4. The CDR3 loop spans 15 amino acids. The CDR3 reads CASSSMGQGNTEAFF. CDR3 in DNA: TGTGCCAGCAGTTCTATGGGACAGGGGAACACTGAAGCTTTCTTT.

The chain recombines TRBV19 with TRBJ1-4, with D possibly being TRBD1 (6 bases). The CDR3 consists of 15 residues. With 7 bases removed from V and 7 bases from J, the gap between germline ends came to 19 bases. The germline gives CDR1 LNHDA, CDR2 SQIVND (reference sequence). CDR3 DNA: TGTGCCAGTAAGGATCGGGCGGGGGCCCGTGAAAAACTGTTTTTT. It codes for CASKDRAGAREKLFF.

On this clone: At one of its ends the junction is not consistent with the germline gene, which may arise from a read error. Other DNA sequences of this sample code for an identical CDR3. The chain joins TRBV29-1 to TRBJ2-3; D unresolved. This CDR3 is 15 amino acids long. Germline V CDR1 and CDR2: SQVTM, ANQGSEA. CDR3 sequence reads: CSVDSHPTAADTQYF. CDR3 bases: TGCAGCGTTGATTCTCACCCAACAGCTGCAGATACGCAATATTTT.

This chain uses TRBV27 with TRBJ1-2; D may be TRBD1 (5 bases). This CDR3 comprises 16 residues. Trimming pared 1 base from V and 5 bases from J, leaving 17 bases between. From germline, CDR1 is MNHEY and CDR2 SMNVEV (reference sequence). The CDR3 loop reads CASSLLGEGSYYGYTF. CDR3 in DNA: TGTGCCAGCAGTTTATTAGGGGAGGGAAGCTATTATGGCTACACCTTC.

A single count supports this clone. The chain combines TRBV27 with TRBJ2-1; D unresolved. The germline V gene encodes CDR1 MNHEY and CDR2 SMNVEV (reference sequence). The V and J ends lost 4 bases and 5 bases respectively, with 9 bases between them. This CDR3 spans 13 amino acids. In DNA form, the CDR3 reads TGTGCCAGCAGTTCTTTAGCCAACAATGAGCAGTTCTTC. It translates to CASSSLANNEQFF.

The chain recombines TRBV28 with TRBJ1-3; D possibly corresponds to TRBD1 (5 bases). V was shortened by 3 bases and J by 4 bases, with 10 bases between the two germline ends. Germline V CDR1 and CDR2: MDHEN, SYDVKM. This CDR3 is built from 14 residues. DNA of the CDR3: TGTGCCAGCAGTTTCATGGGGCTAGGAAACACCATATATTTT. Protein product: CASSFMGLGNTIYF. The full variable domain, rest sourced from reference TRBV28 and TRBJ1-3, is DVKVTQSSRYLVKRTGEKVFLECVQDMDHENMFWYRQDPGLGLRLIYFSYDVKMKEKGDIPEGYSVSREKKERFSLILESASTNQTSMYLCASSFMGLGNTIYFGEGSWLTVV.

The chain joins TRBV2 to TRBJ2-7; 9 positions match TRBD1. This CDR3 has 16 amino acids. Trimming cost V 0 bases and J 3 bases; bases outside gene matches: 6. Germline V gene lookup returns CDR1 SNHLY and CDR2 FYNNEI. The CDR3 reads CASSEASGQGRYEQYF. CDR3 nucleotides: TGTGCCAGCAGTGAAGCATCAGGACAGGGGCGCTACGAGCAGTACTTC.